These 31 T cell receptor beta chains were sequenced from one sample in a study of Ad26.COV2.S vaccination and SARS-CoV-2 variants. Treatment denoted: 15 to 20 received Ad26.COV2.S at low or high dose, single or two shots; roughly five received placebo; per-sample allocation not given. Day 63 after the first injection of vaccine or placebo was the sampling time. Repertoires were generated with immunoSEQ multiplex PCR, while TCRdb's copy carries only in-frame clones and drops some. Of some 300,000 clones in the sample, around four fifths were seen once. The source was peripheral blood, collected in a trial of Ad26.COV2.S vaccine versus placebo. The receptor source for this set is a person between 18 and 65 years old who received the Ad26.COV2.S COVID-19 vaccine or a placebo.

J is TRBJ2-3 and V is TRBV2; tentatively, D is TRBD2 (5 bases). In germline, CDR1 is SNHLY, CDR2 FYNNEI. This CDR3 comprises 13 residues. V lost 8 bases and J lost 5, with 14 bases in between. The CDR3 DNA reads as TGTGCCAGCGGAGTGAGGGTCCAAGATACGCAGTATTTT. This translates into CASGVRVQDTQYF.

This clone has just one count. CDR3 coding DNA: TGTGCCAGCAGCCTAAGACTAGCGGGGGGTGGTGATACGCAGTATTTT. This gives the protein CASSLRLAGGGDTQYF. J is TRBJ2-3 and V is TRBV3-1 (or the pseudogene TRBV3-2), with 13 bases matching TRBD2. The length of the CDR3 is 16 residues. V was pared by 4 bases and J by 6 bases, with 7 bases of the junction left unmatched. Germline V CDR1 and CDR2: LGHDT, YNNKEL (reference sequence).

The V call is TRBV10-3, the J call TRBJ1-1, with TRBD1 matching 9 bases. Germline values: CDR1 ENHRY, CDR2 SYGVKD. CDR3 length equals 14 residues. V dropped 6 bases and J dropped 6; count of bases not matched to a gene: 8. The CDR3 bases are TGTGCCATCAGGAGGGACAGGGCAGGGGCTGAAGCTTTCTTT. It specifies CAIRRDRAGAEAFF.

Remarks on this clone: In the same sample, other DNA sequences code for this CDR3. This chain links TRBV9 with TRBJ1-2; D remains ambiguous. V lost 3 bases to trimming and J lost 2 bases, with 5 bases between them. Germline CDR1 reads SGDLS; CDR2 reads YYNGEE. The CDR3 contains 12 residues. The CDR3 reads CASSAGNYGYTF. CDR3 DNA: TGTGCCAGCAGCGCCGGGAACTATGGCTACACCTTC.

CDR3 nucleotides: TGTGCCAGCAGCGCGGGACAGGGGTATGGCTACACCTTC. Amino acids: CASSAGQGYGYTF. V usage is TRBV7-3 and J usage is TRBJ1-2; 10 bases map to TRBD1. Germline loops: CDR1 SGHTA, CDR2 FQGTGA. The CDR3 spans 13 residues. After removal of 5 bases from V and 5 bases from J, the junction contained 2 bases not matched to a gene.

This clone occurred a few times. J is TRBJ1-1 and V is TRBV28, with 9 bases lining up with TRBD1. Looked up from germline, CDR1 is MDHEN and CDR2 is SYDVKM. The length of the CDR3 is 16 residues. Trimming cost V 2 bases and J 12 bases; bases outside gene matches: 16. The CDR3 DNA follows: TGTGCCAGCAGTTTACGAAACACGGGACAGGGTCGTGGATCTTTCTTT. It codes for CASSLRNTGQGRGSFF.

The genes are TRBV18 and TRBJ1-5; D unresolved. This CDR3 contains 16 residues. Germline CDR1 KGHSH, CDR2 LQKENI. The V gene lost 2 bases and the J gene lost 1 base, with 12 bases spanning the gap. CDR3 sequence: CASSPGSQASNQPQHF. CDR3 nucleotides: TGTGCCAGCTCACCAGGATCCCAGGCAAGCAATCAGCCCCAGCATTTT.

V usage is TRBV7-9 and J usage is TRBJ2-7; D unresolved. Trimming stripped 1 base from V and 1 base from J, with 8 bases between. The CDR3 has 14 amino acids. Germline V gene data show CDR1 as SEHNR and CDR2 as FQNEAQ (reference sequence). Here the CDR3 reads CASSLVGRSYEQYF. DNA for the CDR3: TGTGCCAGCAGCTTAGTAGGTCGTTCCTACGAGCAGTACTTC.

This clone was seen a handful of times. This chain joins TRBV10-1 and TRBJ1-1; no clear D gene. The CDR3 totals 15 residues. Trimming cost V 0 bases and J 7 bases, with 15 bases left between them. Germline lookup yields CDR1 WNHNN and CDR2 SYGVQD (reference sequence). Written as DNA, the CDR3 is TGCGCCAGCAGTGAGTCGGTGTTGGGGAGAAGTGAAGCTTTCTTT. Translation gives CASSESVLGRSEAFF.

This chain uses TRBV7-2 with TRBJ1-6; tentative D call: TRBD1 (5 bases). The V and J ends lost 5 bases and 9 bases respectively, with 17 bases between them. In germline, CDR1 is SGHTA, CDR2 FQGNSA. The CDR3 is 15 amino acids. Written as DNA, the CDR3 is TGTGCCAGCAGCCGTGGGTTGGGGGAGATTTCACCCCTCCACTTT. Translated, it gives CASSRGLGEISPLHF.

Concerning this clone: Other DNA sequences in the sample encode the same CDR3. This chain uses TRBV5-4 with TRBJ2-1, with 7 bases aligning to TRBD2. This CDR3 is 15 amino acids long. V gave up 0 bases and J gave up 0 bases; unmatched junction bases: 0. CDR1 and CDR2 (germline): SGHNT, YYREEE (reference sequence). CDR3 amino acids: CASSLGGGSYNEQFF. The CDR3 DNA is TGTGCCAGCAGCTTGGGCGGGGGCTCCTACAATGAGCAGTTCTTC.

This clone came up once. The chain links TRBV18 to TRBJ2-7, with D possibly being TRBD1 (6 bases). V was pared by 2 bases and J by 1 base, with 12 bases between. The germline CDR1 and CDR2 sequences are KGHSH and LQKENI. The CDR3 runs to 15 residues. The CDR3 spells CASSPNLDSSYEQYF. In DNA, the CDR3 is TGTGCCAGCTCACCAAACCTGGACAGTTCCTACGAGCAGTACTTC.

J is TRBJ2-3 and V is TRBV14; D remains unclear. The germline V gene has CDR1 SGHDN and CDR2 FVKESK. The length of the CDR3 is 11 residues. The V end was cut by 1 base, the J end by 6 bases, with 2 bases between. The CDR3 protein is CASSQADTQYF. CDR3 sequence (DNA): TGTGCCAGCAGCCAAGCGGATACGCAGTATTTT.

The table lists this clone with a count of one. This rearrangement joins TRBV28 to TRBJ2-1; 9 nucleotides agree with TRBD2. In germline, CDR1 is MDHEN, CDR2 SYDVKM. This CDR3 spans 15 amino acids. Trimming cost V 6 bases and J 4 bases; bases outside gene matches: 7. In nucleotides, the CDR3 is TGTGCCAGCAGGACGGTCAGCGGGGGGTACAATGAGCAGTTCTTC. This codes for CASRTVSGGYNEQFF.

This clone was counted a single time. The chain employs TRBV11-3 and TRBJ1-1; TRBD1 matches 8 bases. Looked up from germline, CDR1 is SGHNT and CDR2 is YENEEA. V shed 6 bases and J 0 bases; nucleotides not matched to a gene: 9. CDR3 length: 16 residues. The CDR3 nucleotides are TGTGCCAGCAGGCCCGGACAGGGAGAGTTGAACACTGAAGCTTTCTTT. Protein sequence: CASRPGQGELNTEAFF.

This chain joins TRBV5-1 and TRBJ2-5; maybe TRBD1 (5 bases). The germline V and J ends were trimmed by 2 bases and 4 bases, with 9 bases remaining between them. Germline V gene data show CDR1 as SGHRS and CDR2 as YFSETQ. There are 13 residues in the CDR3. Here the CDR3 DNA reads TGCGCCAGCAGCTTAGGGGTAGGAGAGACCCAGTACTTC. Its translation is CASSLGVGETQYF.

V usage is TRBV7-2 and J usage is TRBJ2-7; D unclear. The length of the CDR3 is 15 residues. CDR1 and CDR2 (germline): SGHTA, FQGNSA. Trimming left V 1 base short and J 2 bases short, with 12 bases between. In DNA, the CDR3 is TGTGCCAGCAGCTTAGTTACGGGTAGTACCTACGAGCAGTACTTC. Its protein is CASSLVTGSTYEQYF.

The V call is TRBV7-9, the J call TRBJ2-2, with TRBD1 matching over 10 bases. Per the germline V gene, CDR1 is SEHNR and CDR2 is FQNEAQ (reference sequence). V gave up 5 bases and J gave up 7 bases; unmatched junction bases: 13. The CDR3 runs 17 residues. CDR3 amino acids: CASSQTMWDRGVGELFF. Here the CDR3 DNA reads TGTGCCAGCAGCCAAACTATGTGGGACAGGGGAGTCGGGGAGCTGTTTTTT.

The chain joins TRBV10-2 to TRBJ2-7; no clear D gene. The ends were cut back, 5 bases at V and 1 base at J, with 6 bases in the middle. In germline, CDR1 is WSHSY, CDR2 SAAADI. The CDR3 length is 12 residues. CDR3 residues: CASSPASYEQYF. The CDR3 nucleotides are TGCGCCAGCAGTCCGGCATCCTACGAGCAGTACTTC.

The rearrangement uses TRBV24-1 and TRBJ2-2; the D call may be TRBD1 or TRBD2 (5 bases each). Germline V gene data show CDR1 as KGHDR and CDR2 as SFDVKD. This CDR3 is 14 amino acids long. The CDR3 DNA reads as TGTGCGACCCAACGGGGCCGCGACACCGGGGAGCTGTTTTTT. It yields the protein CATQRGRDTGELFF.

The rearrangement uses TRBV30 and TRBJ2-3, with 12 bases matching TRBD2. CDR3 length equals 16 residues. In germline, CDR1 is GTSNPN, CDR2 SVGIG (reference sequence). Trimming took 3 bases from V and 4 from J; bases not matched to a gene: 8. The DNA for the CDR3 is TGTGCCTGGAGCCTTTCTAGCGGGGGGGTCCCAGATACGCAGTATTTT. This sequence encodes CAWSLSSGGVPDTQYF.

The CDR3 DNA follows: TGCGCCAGCAGCCAAGCCCGACACGGCTACACCTTC. As protein: CASSQARHGYTF. The chain employs TRBV4-1 and TRBJ1-2; D ambiguous. The germline V gene has CDR1 MGHRA and CDR2 YSYEKL. This CDR3 has 12 residues. With 1 base removed from V and 8 bases from J, the gap between germline ends came to 8 bases.

The V and J genes are TRBV28 and TRBJ2-2; TRBD1 aligns across 8 bases. V was pared by 6 bases and J by 4 bases, with 10 bases of the junction left unmatched. The V gene's germline CDR1 is MDHEN and CDR2 SYDVKM. The CDR3 is 16 amino acids. DNA of the CDR3: TGTGCCAGCAGGACCAGGACAGGGAGAAGCACCGGGGAGCTGTTTTTT. This codes for CASRTRTGRSTGELFF.

This clone was seen just once. The gene calls are TRBV3-1 (or the pseudogene TRBV3-2) and TRBJ1-3, with D unclear. V was trimmed by 1 base and J by 3 bases, leaving 13 bases between them. This CDR3 region has 16 residues. Germline assignment: CDR1 LGHDT and CDR2 YNNKEL (reference sequence). In DNA form, the CDR3 reads TGTGCCAGCAGCCAAGCTCGCCAGAGTCTTGGAAACACCATATATTTT. Protein product: CASSQARQSLGNTIYF.

V usage is TRBV5-1 and J usage is TRBJ2-7; D ambiguous. There are 13 residues in the CDR3. Germline V lookup: CDR1 SGHRS, CDR2 YFSETQ. V lost 0 bases to trimming and J lost 3 bases, with 7 bases between them. The CDR3 bases are TGCGCCAGCAGCTTGGAACCCTACTACGAGCAGTACTTC. Translation: CASSLEPYYEQYF.

J is TRBJ1-6 and V is TRBV27, with no clear D. The germline V gene encodes CDR1 MNHEY and CDR2 SMNVEV (reference sequence). This CDR3 comprises 15 residues. The V gene lost 2 bases and the J gene lost 9 bases, with 14 bases spanning the gap. The CDR3 bases are TGTGCCAGCAGTTTAGTACCCGGAACGGGTTCACCCCTCCACTTT. It translates to CASSLVPGTGSPLHF.

The rearrangement uses TRBV2 and TRBJ2-4; TRBD2 matches at 10 bases. Germline-derived CDR1 and CDR2 are SNHLY and FYNNEI. Trimming took 5 bases from V and 0 from J; bases not matched to a gene: 13. CDR3 size: 19 residues. The CDR3: CASSPPSGGPRLAKNIQYF. Written as DNA, the CDR3 is TGTGCCAGCAGTCCGCCTAGCGGGGGACCGCGTCTAGCCAAAAACATTCAGTACTTC. Full variable domain (remainder filled in from reference TRBV2 and TRBJ2-4): EPEVTQTPSHQVTQMGQEVILRCVPISNHLYFYWYRQILGQKVEFLVSFYNNEISEKSEIFDDQFSVERPDGSNFTLKIRSTKLEDSAMYFCASSPPSGGPRLAKNIQYFGAGTRLSVL.

Notes on this clone: Other nucleotide sequences from this sample produce the same CDR3. The chain employs TRBV5-1 and TRBJ2-2; D perhaps matches TRBD1 (5 bases). V was clipped by 0 bases and J by 4 bases, with 10 bases between them. Germline V gene lookup returns CDR1 SGHRS and CDR2 YFSETQ. The CDR3 spans 15 residues. Here the CDR3 reads CASSLALTVTGELFF. The CDR3 DNA reads as TGCGCCAGCAGCTTGGCCCTGACAGTCACCGGGGAGCTGTTTTTT.

This clone was found once. V is TRBV20-1 and J is TRBJ1-5; D is unresolved. V lost 3 bases and J 1 base, leaving 10 bases between the germline ends. The CDR3 has 14 residues. Germline V lookup: CDR1 DFQATT, CDR2 SNEGSKA (reference sequence). In DNA, the CDR3 is TGCAGTGCTAGTGTACGGGAAAGCAATCAGCCCCAGCATTTT. Translating it yields CSASVRESNQPQHF.

This clone was observed once. CDR3 amino acids: CASSFNPDYGYTF. The CDR3 region has the DNA TGTGCCAGCAGTTTCAATCCGGACTATGGCTACACCTTC. This rearrangement joins TRBV12-3 or TRBV12-4 to TRBJ1-2; D is uncertain. The ends were cut back, 3 bases at V and 3 bases at J, with 8 bases in the middle. This CDR3 comprises 13 residues.

The chain links TRBV7-8 to TRBJ2-1, with TRBD2 matching over 8 bases. V gave up 5 bases and J gave up 0 bases; unmatched junction bases: 9. CDR1 and CDR2 from the germline V gene are SGHVS and FQNEAQ. The CDR3 is made up of 17 amino acids. The CDR3 sequence is CASSLGAGASSYNEQFF. The DNA of the CDR3 is TGTGCCAGCAGCCTCGGAGCGGGGGCGAGCTCCTACAATGAGCAGTTCTTC.